Included here is one T cell receptor beta chain sequence, with context. Its antigen is currently unknown. This specimen comes from a study of shared clonotypes between healthy human individuals. Study observations and caveats: The expectation was that sequencing depth would affect clonotype sharing among donors.

The V end lost 5 bases, the J end lost 3 bases, and 11 bases lay between the germline ends. The CDR3 length is 14 residues. The germline V gene has CDR1 SGHDN and CDR2 FVKESK. Sequenced by immunoSEQ multiplex PCR; TCRdb stores in-frame clones only, minus some. The sample has about half a million clones, around 80% seen once; the top ten hold around 12%. The TCR was taken from a woman in her 40s in good health. Some clones in this sample may be carry-over from other donors' samples. The V gene is TRBV14, the J gene TRBJ1-3, with D possibly matching TRBD1 (6 bases). Source material: PBMCs. The CDR3 reads CASSKQGFGNTIYF. For the CDR3, the DNA is TGTGCCAGCAGCAAACAGGGTTTTGGAAACACCATATATTTT.